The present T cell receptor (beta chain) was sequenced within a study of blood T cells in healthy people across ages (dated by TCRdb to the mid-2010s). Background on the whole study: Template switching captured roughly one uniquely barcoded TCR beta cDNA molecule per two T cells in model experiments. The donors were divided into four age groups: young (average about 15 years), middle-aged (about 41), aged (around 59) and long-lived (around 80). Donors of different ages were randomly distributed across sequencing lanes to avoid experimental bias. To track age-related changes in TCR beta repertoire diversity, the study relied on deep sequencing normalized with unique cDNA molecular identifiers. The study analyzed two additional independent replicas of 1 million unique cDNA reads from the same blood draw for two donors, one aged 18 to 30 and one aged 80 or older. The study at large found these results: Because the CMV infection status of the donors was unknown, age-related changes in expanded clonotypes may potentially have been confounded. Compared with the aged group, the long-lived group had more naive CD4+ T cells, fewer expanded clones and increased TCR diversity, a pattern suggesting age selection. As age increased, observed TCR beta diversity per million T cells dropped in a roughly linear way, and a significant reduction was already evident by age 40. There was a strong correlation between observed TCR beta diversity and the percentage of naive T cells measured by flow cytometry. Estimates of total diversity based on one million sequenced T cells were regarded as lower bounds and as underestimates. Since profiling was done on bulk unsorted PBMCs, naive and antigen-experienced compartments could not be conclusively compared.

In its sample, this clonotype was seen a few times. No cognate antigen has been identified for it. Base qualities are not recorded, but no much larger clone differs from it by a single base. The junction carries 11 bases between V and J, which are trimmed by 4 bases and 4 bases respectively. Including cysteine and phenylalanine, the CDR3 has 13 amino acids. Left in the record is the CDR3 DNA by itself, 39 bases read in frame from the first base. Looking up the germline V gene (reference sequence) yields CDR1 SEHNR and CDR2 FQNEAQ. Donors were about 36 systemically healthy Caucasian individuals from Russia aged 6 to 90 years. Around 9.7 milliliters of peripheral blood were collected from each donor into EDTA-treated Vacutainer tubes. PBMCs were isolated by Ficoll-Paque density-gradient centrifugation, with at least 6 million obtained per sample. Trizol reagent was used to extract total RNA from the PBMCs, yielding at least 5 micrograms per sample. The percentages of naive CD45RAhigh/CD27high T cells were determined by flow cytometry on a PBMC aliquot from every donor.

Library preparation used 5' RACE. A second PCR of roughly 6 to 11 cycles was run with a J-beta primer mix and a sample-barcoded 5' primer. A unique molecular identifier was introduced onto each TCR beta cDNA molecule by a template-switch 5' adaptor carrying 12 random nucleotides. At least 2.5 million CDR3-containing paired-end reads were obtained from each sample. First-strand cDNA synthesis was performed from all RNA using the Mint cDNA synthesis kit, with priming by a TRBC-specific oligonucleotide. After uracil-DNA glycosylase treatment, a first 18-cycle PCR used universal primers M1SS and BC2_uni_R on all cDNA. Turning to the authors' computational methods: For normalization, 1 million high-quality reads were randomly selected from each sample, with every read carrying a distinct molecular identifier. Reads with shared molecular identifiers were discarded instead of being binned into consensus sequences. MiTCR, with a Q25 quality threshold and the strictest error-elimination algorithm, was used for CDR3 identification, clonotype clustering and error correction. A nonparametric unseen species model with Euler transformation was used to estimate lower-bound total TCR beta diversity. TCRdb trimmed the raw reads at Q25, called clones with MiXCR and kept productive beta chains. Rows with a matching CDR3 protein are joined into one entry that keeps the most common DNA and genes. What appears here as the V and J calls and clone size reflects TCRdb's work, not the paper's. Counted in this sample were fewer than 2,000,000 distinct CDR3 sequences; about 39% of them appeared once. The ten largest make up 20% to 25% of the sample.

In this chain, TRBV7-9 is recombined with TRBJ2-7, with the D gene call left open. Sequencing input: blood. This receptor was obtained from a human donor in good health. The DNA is TGTGCCAGCAGCTCCATTATCGGGTACGAGCAGTACTTC. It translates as CASSSIIGYEQYF.